A selection of T cell receptor beta chains follows, all from one sample in a study of T cell repertoires in cytomegalovirus infection. TCRdb itself ran the reads through MiXCR, one entry per CDR3 protein. The sample records a few hundred thousand distinct CDR3 sequences, 15% to 20% being singletons. The sample was PBMCs. The receptors stem from a human donor in good health (CMV status not recorded). Some clones in this sample may be carry-over from other donors' samples. Each CDR3 is given with its conserved first and last residue. The order of the fields is J gene, D gene, V gene, clone size, CDR3 protein, CDR3 DNA. A D gene is named only where the DNA matches it firmly. Clone size is shown for a subset of rows, as once, few, many or a class of expanded clone.

TRBJ1-1	NA	TRBV5-4	NA	CASSIAQGMNTEAFF	TGTGCCAGCAGCATAGCCCAGGGAATGAACACTGAAGCTTTCTTT
TRBJ2-3	NA	TRBV6-5	few	CASSYLGRSTDTQYF	TGTGCCAGCAGTTACTTAGGGAGGAGCACAGATACGCAGTATTTT
TRBJ2-5	NA	TRBV20-1	few	CSAPGLGGRLKQETQYF	TGCAGTGCCCCCGGGTTGGGGGGGCGTCTAAAGCAAGAGACCCAGTACTTC
TRBJ2-3	NA	TRBV7-2	many	CASTQNGGLTDTQYF	TGTGCCAGCACACAAAATGGGGGGTTGACAGATACGCAGTATTTT
TRBJ2-7	TRBD1	TRBV5-6	few	CASSLGTGELEQYF	TGTGCCAGCAGCCTCGGGACAGGGGAACTCGAGCAGTACTTC
TRBJ2-7	NA	TRBV20-1	NA	CSVLGNEQYF	TGCAGTGTCCTAGGAAACGAGCAGTACTTC
TRBJ2-7	NA	TRBV19	few	CASSISFDGLSSYEQYF	TGTGCCAGTAGTATCTCGTTCGACGGCCTGAGCTCCTACGAGCAGTACTTC
TRBJ1-2	NA	TRBV12-3/TRBV12-4	NA	CASSSHQPSVNDLDGYTF	TGTGCCAGCAGTTCACACCAGCCATCTGTTAACGATCTGGATGGCTACACCTTC
TRBJ1-6	NA	TRBV6-1	many	CASSDRVGNSPLHF	TGTGCCAGCAGTGATAGAGTGGGAAATTCACCCCTCCACTTT
TRBJ2-1	NA	TRBV7-6	NA	CASSLIPATDNYNEQFF	TGTGCCAGCAGCCTCATCCCTGCCACAGATAATTACAATGAGCAGTTCTTC
TRBJ1-4	NA	TRBV6-1	many	CASKQGNEKLFF	TGTGCCAGCAAACAGGGAAATGAAAAACTGTTTTTT
TRBJ1-1	NA	TRBV6-5	few	CASSEQQMNTEAFF	TGTGCCAGCAGTGAACAACAGATGAACACTGAAGCTTTCTTT
TRBJ1-1	NA	TRBV7-9	few	CASSPPDRGWTEAFF	TGTGCCAGCAGCCCGCCGGACCGCGGGTGGACTGAAGCTTTCTTT
TRBJ2-3	TRBD2	TRBV4-3	NA	CASSPLTSGGAPDTQYF	TGCGCCAGCAGCCCCCTGACTAGCGGGGGGGCCCCAGATACGCAGTATTTT
TRBJ1-5	NA	TRBV27	many	CASSTFGYSNQPQHF	TGTGCCAGCAGCACATTTGGGTATAGCAATCAGCCCCAGCATTTT
TRBJ1-1	NA	TRBV5-1	many	CASSPLSMDSNTEAFF	TGCGCCAGCAGCCCCTTAAGTATGGACAGTAACACTGAAGCTTTCTTT
TRBJ1-6	TRBD1	TRBV27	many	CASGAGTGNSPLHF	TGTGCCAGCGGGGCCGGGACAGGGAACTCACCCCTCCACTTT
TRBJ2-5	TRBD2	TRBV7-2	many	CASSRREGETQYF	TGTGCCAGCAGCCGCCGGGAGGGGGAGACCCAGTACTTC
TRBJ2-7	NA	TRBV12-3/TRBV12-4	NA	CASSRPGSGYEQYF	TGTGCCAGCAGTCGGCCTGGTTCAGGCTACGAGCAGTACTTC
TRBJ1-4	NA	TRBV12-3/TRBV12-4	many	CASTLGQKNEKLFF	TGTGCCAGCACTCTAGGCCAGAAGAATGAAAAACTGTTTTTT
TRBJ1-2	TRBD1	TRBV20-1	NA	CSARGDRGKPNYGYTF	TGCAGTGCTAGAGGGGACAGGGGGAAACCTAACTATGGCTACACCTTC
TRBJ2-5	NA	TRBV7-2	many	CASSLGGNLQETQYF	TGTGCCAGCAGCTTAGGAGGGAACCTCCAAGAGACCCAGTACTTC
TRBJ1-4	NA	TRBV20-1	NA	CSARDLQAATNEKLFF	TGCAGTGCTAGAGATCTCCAGGCTGCAACTAATGAAAAACTGTTTTTT
TRBJ1-2	NA	TRBV12-3/TRBV12-4	NA	CASSFDEAGYGYTF	TGTGCCAGCAGTTTTGATGAAGCGGGCTATGGCTACACCTTC
TRBJ2-3	TRBD2	TRBV7-9	once	CASSPSGHPGNTQYF	TGTGCCAGCAGTCCTAGCGGCCACCCGGGGAATACGCAGTATTTT
TRBJ1-1	NA	TRBV19	many	CASSTTGGTEAFF	TGTGCCAGTAGTACGACAGGTGGGACTGAAGCTTTCTTT
TRBJ2-1	NA	TRBV11-2	many	CASSLDRSSFNEQFF	TGTGCCAGCAGCTTAGACAGGTCCTCATTTAATGAGCAGTTCTTC
TRBJ1-2	NA	TRBV10-3	NA	CAISGGVGQASNYGYTF	TGTGCCATCAGTGGAGGTGTTGGGCAAGCATCTAACTATGGCTACACCTTC
TRBJ2-5	TRBD2	TRBV18	NA	CASSHGWEGVEETQYF	TGTGCCAGCTCACACGGCTGGGAGGGTGTGGAGGAGACCCAGTACTTC